The present T cell receptor (beta chain) was sequenced within a study of memory CD4+ T cells and cytomegalovirus serostatus. In the study overall: This sample comes from healthy Belgian adults, 9 CMV seropositive, around 26 seronegative.

In regard to this clone: Its specificity is unknown.

The table came from immunoSEQ multiplex PCR; TCRdb's copy has only in-frame clones and leaves some out. Among tens of thousands of clones, around 77% were seen once, and the ten largest hold 0.88%. Single viable CD3+CD4+CD8-CD45RO+ cells were sorted as the memory CD4+ T cells. Study-level findings and limits: About 40% of the roughly 150 known CMV-associated TCRbeta sequences appeared in CD4+ memory.

CDR3 length: 15 amino acids. Germline V gives CDR1 SEHNR, CDR2 FQNEAQ (reference sequence). Trimming pared 5 bases from V and 9 bases from J, leaving 20 bases between. Sequenced material: memory CD4+ T cells from blood. J is TRBJ1-3 and V is TRBV7-9, with D possibly matching TRBD1 (6 bases). The receptor was isolated from an adult in good health and CMV-seronegative. The CDR3 DNA is TGTGCCAGCAGCGTGGACGCAGGGGCAGTGAGCACCATATATTTT. Residues: CASSVDAGAVSTIYF.